This is a list of T cell receptor beta chains from one sample in a study of regulatory T cells in long-lasting Graves disease. From the multiplex PCR reads, TCRdb called clonotypes with MiXCR, one entry per CDR3 protein. Of about 240,000 distinct CDR3 sequences listed, 20% to 25% are singletons. The sample was peripheral blood mononuclear cells (PBMCs), taken at new diagnosis, from a patient treated with antithyroid drugs. These receptor sequences come from a female donor with Graves disease. Both conserved end residues are part of each CDR3. A D gene is named only where the DNA matches it firmly. For some rows the clone size is stated as once, few or many, or as a class when expanded; others skip it.

D: TRBD2; size: .; V: TRBV5-1; J: TRBJ2-1; DNA: TGCGCCAGCAGCTTTAGCGGGGGGCCCTACAATGAGCAGTTCTTC; CDR3: CASSFSGGPYNEQFF
D: TRBD1; size: many; V: TRBV2; J: TRBJ2-1; DNA: TGTGCCGGCAGTGGGGACAGGGGGACCAATGAGCAGTTCTTC; CDR3: CAGSGDRGTNEQFF
D: .; size: few; V: TRBV19; J: TRBJ1-4; DNA: TGTGCCAGTAGGGCCCGGCCCGTCGGGTCTGCAACTAATGAAAAACTGTTTTTT; CDR3: CASRARPVGSATNEKLFF
D: TRBD1; size: .; V: TRBV10-3; J: TRBJ2-2; DNA: TGTGCCACAGAGACAGGGGCGGGCACCGGGGAGCTGTTTTTT; CDR3: CATETGAGTGELFF
D: TRBD2; size: many; V: TRBV7-2; J: TRBJ2-1; DNA: TGTGCCAGCAGCTTAGCGTCCCAGCGGGGGGCGTTTGAGCAGTTCTTC; CDR3: CASSLASQRGAFEQFF
D: .; size: many; V: TRBV4-1; J: TRBJ1-1; DNA: TGCGCCAGCAGCCAAGCAATTAACAGGATTGGGGCTTTCTTT; CDR3: CASSQAINRIGAFF
D: TRBD2; size: many; V: TRBV14; J: TRBJ2-5; DNA: TGTGCCAGCAGCCAAGGCGGGGGGTACCAAGAGACCCAGTACTTC; CDR3: CASSQGGGYQETQYF
D: TRBD1; size: many; V: TRBV9; J: TRBJ1-1; DNA: TGTGCCAGCAGCAGGGGGGACAGCACTGAAGCTTTCTTT; CDR3: CASSRGDSTEAFF
D: .; size: many; V: TRBV7-9; J: TRBJ2-7; DNA: TGTGCCAGCAGCTCCCCAACAGGGCCCTACGAGCAGTACTTC; CDR3: CASSSPTGPYEQYF
D: .; size: .; V: TRBV18; J: TRBJ1-3; DNA: TGTGCCAGCTCACCACCGTTTGGAAACACCATATATTTT; CDR3: CASSPPFGNTIYF
D: TRBD2; size: many; V: TRBV20-1; J: TRBJ2-7; DNA: TGCAGTGCTAGAGCCGGACTAGCGGGGACCTACGAGCAGTACTTC; CDR3: CSARAGLAGTYEQYF
D: .; size: .; V: TRBV6-5; J: TRBJ1-5; DNA: TGTGCCAGCAGGTACAGGGATAGCAATCAGCCCCAGCATTTT; CDR3: CASRYRDSNQPQHF
D: .; size: few; V: TRBV10-3; J: TRBJ2-7; DNA: TGTGCCATCAGTGAAATTCGAAGCGCTCCCGAGCAGTACTTC; CDR3: CAISEIRSAPEQYF
D: .; size: .; V: TRBV6-2/TRBV6-3; J: TRBJ1-4; DNA: TGTGCCAGCAGCCCGGCGGCCCCCGCGGGAAAACTGTTTTTT; CDR3: CASSPAAPAGKLFF
D: .; size: .; V: TRBV12-3/TRBV12-4; J: TRBJ2-5; DNA: TGTGCCAGCAGTTATGACAGCCAAGAGACCCAGTACTTC; CDR3: CASSYDSQETQYF
D: .; size: many; V: TRBV19; J: TRBJ2-2; DNA: TGTGCCAGTAGTAACGTACAGGGCAGCGCCGGGGAGCTGTTTTTT; CDR3: CASSNVQGSAGELFF
D: .; size: many; V: TRBV28; J: TRBJ1-4; DNA: TGTGCCAGCAGCACCGGTGGGGCTACGAATGAAAAACTGTTTTTT; CDR3: CASSTGGATNEKLFF
D: .; size: .; V: TRBV6-1; J: TRBJ2-7; DNA: TGTGCCAGCGTGAAGGGAAGCTCCTACGAGCAGTACTTC; CDR3: CASVKGSSYEQYF
D: TRBD2; size: .; V: TRBV11-3; J: TRBJ2-7; DNA: TGTGCCAGCAGCTTAAATGAGGGACTAGCGTCCTACGAGCAGTACTTC; CDR3: CASSLNEGLASYEQYF
D: .; size: many; V: TRBV5-1; J: TRBJ1-1; DNA: TGCGCCAGCAGCTTGGACAGGTTCACTGAAGCTTTCTTT; CDR3: CASSLDRFTEAFF
D: TRBD2; size: few; V: TRBV24-1; J: TRBJ2-3; DNA: TGTGCCACCAGTGACCCCTCCGGGAGGTTCACAGATACGCAGTATTTT; CDR3: CATSDPSGRFTDTQYF
D: TRBD1; size: .; V: TRBV7-9; J: TRBJ1-3; DNA: TGTGCCAGCAGCTGGACAGGCGCCTCTGGAAACACCATATATTTT; CDR3: CASSWTGASGNTIYF
D: TRBD1; size: many; V: TRBV29-1; J: TRBJ2-7; DNA: TGCAGCGTTGATCCAGGGGGTAATGAGCAGTACTTC; CDR3: CSVDPGGNEQYF
D: .; size: .; V: TRBV3-1; J: TRBJ2-1; DNA: TGTGCCAGCAGCACCTCAGCTGAGCAGTTCTTC; CDR3: CASSTSAEQFF
D: TRBD1; size: many; V: TRBV7-2; J: TRBJ2-7; DNA: TGTGCCAGCAGCTTACAGGGACAGGCCTTCTACGAGCAGTACTTC; CDR3: CASSLQGQAFYEQYF
D: TRBD2; size: few; V: TRBV28; J: TRBJ2-1; DNA: TGTGCCAGCAGTACCGCCGTAGCGGGGGGGCCCCATGAGCAGTTCTTC; CDR3: CASSTAVAGGPHEQFF
D: TRBD1; size: many; V: TRBV12-3/TRBV12-4; J: TRBJ1-6; DNA: TGTGCCAGCAGTTTGCTGGGGACAGGGCTCCTCCACTTT; CDR3: CASSLLGTGLLHF
D: .; size: .; V: TRBV19; J: TRBJ1-2; DNA: TGTGCCAGTAGTAAGGCAGCCTATGGCTACACCTTC; CDR3: CASSKAAYGYTF
D: .; size: few; V: TRBV20-1; J: TRBJ1-2; DNA: TGCAGTGCTATGACGGCGGGGAGACTCTATGGCTACACCTTC; CDR3: CSAMTAGRLYGYTF
D: .; size: .; V: TRBV20-1; J: TRBJ2-2; DNA: TGCAGTGCTAGAGACAGATTGATATACACCGGGGAGCCGTTTTTT; CDR3: CSARDRLIYTGEPFF
D: TRBD2; size: many; V: TRBV18; J: TRBJ2-1; DNA: TGTGCCAGCTCACAAAGTAGCGGGACTTCCTACAATGAGCAGTTCTTC; CDR3: CASSQSSGTSYNEQFF
D: .; size: many; V: TRBV20-1; J: TRBJ2-3; DNA: TGCAGTGCTTTCTATATCGGGGGAGTCGAGTCTGCAGATACGCAGTATTTT; CDR3: CSAFYIGGVESADTQYF
D: .; size: .; V: TRBV7-2; J: TRBJ2-7; DNA: TGTGCCAGCAGCCCGTTCATCCGCGGCGAGCAGTACTTC; CDR3: CASSPFIRGEQYF
D: .; size: few; V: TRBV20-1; J: TRBJ1-1; DNA: TGCAGTGCTCCCCGATCTGGGACTGAAGCTTTCTTT; CDR3: CSAPRSGTEAFF
D: .; size: many; V: TRBV3-1; J: TRBJ2-2; DNA: TGTGCCAGCAGCCAAGGAGGCAGGGGAACCGGGGAGCTGTTTTTT; CDR3: CASSQGGRGTGELFF